The 30 T cell receptor beta chains listed next were all sequenced from one sample in a study of blood T cell repertoires in COVID-19. Clones were sequenced by immunoSEQ multiplex PCR, and TCRdb holds only the in-frame ones, with some missing. The sample yields 150,000 to 200,000 clones, approximately 80% seen once. Source material: peripheral blood. The source is an older woman with COVID-19, enrolled during active disease.

V gene TRBV7-9 combines with J gene TRBJ2-5; 9 bases fit TRBD1. Germline loops: CDR1 SEHNR, CDR2 FQNEAQ (reference sequence). Trimming at V came to 4 bases and at J to 3 bases, leaving 6 bases not matched to a gene. The CDR3 is 15 amino acids. The DNA for the CDR3 is TGTGCCAGCAGCTCCGGGACAGGGATAGAAGAGACCCAGTACTTC. It translates to CASSSGTGIEETQYF.

This clone was detected a few times. This rearrangement joins TRBV27 to TRBJ2-6; 8 bases match TRBD1. Germline assignment: CDR1 MNHEY and CDR2 SMNVEV (reference sequence). The J segment lost 0 bases and the V segment lost 6 bases, leaving 7 bases of the junction unmatched. The CDR3 runs to 17 residues. CDR3 sequence (DNA): TGTGCCAGCAGCTCCGGGACAGGTCTCTCTGGGGCCAACGTCCTGACTTTC. The encoded protein is CASSSGTGLSGANVLTF.

The J gene is TRBJ1-1, the V gene TRBV7-6; TRBD1 aligns across 8 bases. This CDR3 has 14 residues. The ends lost 5 bases at V and 4 bases at J; junction bases unmatched: 6. Germline V CDR1 and CDR2: SGHVS, FNYEAQ. The DNA for the CDR3 is TGTGCCAGCAGCCTTCGGACAGGGAGCACTGAAGCTTTCTTT. Amino acid sequence: CASSLRTGSTEAFF. The complete variable domain, with remaining parts taken from reference TRBV7-6 and TRBJ1-1, reads GAGVSQSPRYKVTKRGQDVALRCDPISGHVSLYWYRQALGQGPEFLTYFNYEAQQDKSGLPNDRFSAERPEGSISTLTIQRTEQRDSAMYRCASSLRTGSTEAFFGQGTRLTVV.

J is TRBJ2-3 and V is TRBV2, with 14 bases fitting TRBD2. This CDR3 contains 16 residues. Germline V gene lookup returns CDR1 SNHLY and CDR2 FYNNEI. Trimming removed 5 bases from V and 0 bases from J; junction bases left unmatched: 1. The DNA for the CDR3 is TGTGCCAGCAGTAGACTAGCGGGAGGGAGCACAGATACGCAGTATTTT. This gives the protein CASSRLAGGSTDTQYF.

On this clone: One end of the junction varies from germline; a read error may be responsible. The V and J genes are TRBV20-1 and TRBJ2-5; maybe TRBD1 (5 bases). The germline V gene has CDR1 DFQATT and CDR2 SNEGSKA (reference sequence). The CDR3 runs to 10 residues. The CDR3 spells CSAYEASGNF. The CDR3 nucleotides read TGCAGTGCTTATGAAGCGTCAGGGAACTTC.

This clone is a singleton in its sample. The chain carries TRBV5-6 and TRBJ1-1, with no clear D. This CDR3 spans 12 amino acids. The V end was cut by 0 bases, the J end by 7 bases, with 7 bases between. Germline V gene sequence: CDR1 SGHDT, CDR2 YYEEEE. CDR3: CASSLGPLEAFF. The CDR3, as DNA: TGTGCCAGCAGCTTGGGGCCGCTTGAAGCTTTCTTT. The full variable domain, rest sourced from reference TRBV5-6 and TRBJ1-1, is DAGVTQSPTHLIKTRGQQVTLRCSPKSGHDTVSWYQQALGQGPQFIFQYYEEEERQRGNFPDRFSGHQFPNYSSELNVNALLLGDSALYLCASSLGPLEAFFGQGTRLTVV.

The V and J genes are TRBV9 and TRBJ1-2; 8 nucleotides match TRBD1. Germline CDR1 reads SGDLS; CDR2 reads YYNGEE. The J segment lost 7 bases and the V segment lost 6 bases, leaving 11 bases of the junction unmatched. The CDR3 has 14 residues. CDR3 nucleotide sequence: TGTGCCAGCACCCTAAGTGGACAGGGATCTGGCTACACCTTC. Translation: CASTLSGQGSGYTF.

This chain uses TRBV19 with TRBJ2-3, with D perhaps matching TRBD1 (7 bases). The CDR3 is made up of 18 amino acids. Germline lookup yields CDR1 LNHDA and CDR2 SQIVND (reference sequence). Trimming cost V 5 bases and J 0 bases, with 21 bases left between them. The CDR3 sequence: CASSPRGPLALSTDTQYF. CDR3 coding DNA: TGTGCCAGTAGTCCAAGGGGGCCACTAGCTCTCAGCACAGATACGCAGTATTTT.

This chain joins TRBV3-1 (or the pseudogene TRBV3-2) and TRBJ1-4; 8 bases agree with TRBD1. V shed 2 bases and J 7 bases; nucleotides not matched to a gene: 6. CDR1 and CDR2 (germline): LGHDT, YNNKEL (reference sequence). CDR3 size: 15 residues. The CDR3 nucleotides are TGTGCCAGCAGCCAAAGGACGGACAGGGCTGAAAAACTGTTTTTT. Translated: CASSQRTDRAEKLFF.

The rearrangement joins TRBV11-2 to TRBJ2-3; D gene uncertain. This CDR3 region has 15 residues. Trimming removed 0 bases at V and 5 bases at J, with 12 bases between. Germline V gene lookup returns CDR1 SGHAT and CDR2 FQNNGV. The CDR3 coding sequence is TGTGCCAGCAGCTTAGATGGAATAGCCCAAGATACGCAGTATTTT. It yields the protein CASSLDGIAQDTQYF.

This clone was observed a single time. The genes are TRBV14 and TRBJ1-2, with 8 nucleotides matching TRBD1. This CDR3 contains 15 residues. The ends lost 4 bases at V and 3 bases at J; junction bases unmatched: 7. CDR1 and CDR2 from the germline V gene are SGHDN and FVKESK. CDR3 amino acids: CASSPQDRAYYGYTF. As DNA, the CDR3 is TGTGCCAGCAGCCCACAGGACAGGGCCTACTATGGCTACACCTTC.

This chain uses TRBV27 with TRBJ1-5, with 7 bases fitting TRBD1. J was trimmed by 3 bases and V by 10 bases; bases with no gene match: 12. The CDR3 is 15 residues long. From germline, CDR1 is MNHEY and CDR2 SMNVEV (reference sequence). Here the CDR3 reads CATRTTGLLNQPQHF. The CDR3 DNA sequence: TGTGCCACCCGAACGACAGGGCTTCTCAATCAGCCCCAGCATTTT.

The rearrangement uses TRBV5-1 and TRBJ2-3, with D possibly being TRBD2 (7 bases). Germline CDR1 SGHRS, CDR2 YFSETQ. The CDR3 loop spans 15 amino acids. V lost 0 bases and J lost 6, with 14 bases in between. CDR3 sequence reads: CASSLEGGPSDTQYF. CDR3 sequence (DNA): TGCGCCAGCAGCTTGGAGGGGGGGCCGTCCGATACGCAGTATTTT.

This rearrangement joins TRBV7-2 to TRBJ2-1; 7 nucleotides agree with TRBD2. V trimming: 3 bases; J trimming: 0 bases; junction bases outside the gene matches: 2. The CDR3 length is 15 residues. Germline V gene sequence: CDR1 SGHTA, CDR2 FQGNSA. CDR3 residues: CASSFSGISYNEQFF. The CDR3, as DNA: TGTGCCAGCAGCTTCAGCGGGATCTCCTACAATGAGCAGTTCTTC. The variable domain in full, completed from reference TRBV7-2 and TRBJ2-1, reads GAGVSQSPSNKVTEKGKDVELRCDPISGHTALYWYRQSLGQGLEFLIYFQGNSAPDKSGLPSDRFSAERTGGSVSTLTIQRTQQEDSAVYLCASSFSGISYNEQFFGPGTRLTVL.

This clone was recorded once. The chain uses TRBV28 and TRBJ2-6; a weak D match, TRBD1 (5 bases). Germline loops: CDR1 MDHEN, CDR2 SYDVKM. V was pared by 6 bases and J by 0 bases, with 9 bases between. The CDR3 consists of 15 residues. The CDR3 loop is CASSPRVSGANVLTF. CDR3 bases: TGTGCCAGCAGCCCCAGGGTCTCTGGGGCCAACGTCCTGACTTTC.

The rearrangement joins TRBV3-1 (or the pseudogene TRBV3-2) to TRBJ2-1; TRBD2 matches 7 bases. CDR1 is LGHDT, CDR2 YNNKEL, per germline (reference sequence). The CDR3 extends over 15 amino acids. V was pared by 0 bases and J by 4 bases, with 3 bases of the junction left unmatched. The CDR3 bases are TGTGCCAGCAGCCAAGAGGGACTAATTTACAATGAGCAGTTCTTC. This gives the protein CASSQEGLIYNEQFF.

This chain joins TRBV28 and TRBJ2-5; 8 bases agree with TRBD1. Per germline, CDR1 MDHEN and CDR2 SYDVKM. The CDR3 extends over 17 amino acids. After removal of 2 bases from V and 3 bases from J, the junction contained 11 bases not matched to a gene. CDR3 residues: CASSLRGQAPAKETQYF. CDR3 coding DNA: TGTGCCAGCAGTTTAAGGGGACAGGCCCCGGCGAAAGAGACCCAGTACTTC.

The chain is built from TRBV28 and TRBJ2-7; D is possibly TRBD2 (5 bases). In germline, CDR1 is MDHEN, CDR2 SYDVKM. The CDR3 has 16 residues. The ends were cut back, 5 bases at V and 2 bases at J, with 19 bases in the middle. CDR3 protein: CASSGAEIEGPYEQYF. The CDR3 nucleotides are TGTGCCAGCAGTGGAGCGGAAATAGAGGGTCCCTACGAGCAGTACTTC.

The V and J genes are TRBV7-2 and TRBJ2-7, with 9 bases aligning to TRBD1. Looked up from germline, CDR1 is SGHTA and CDR2 is FQGNSA. The ends lost 5 bases at V and 4 bases at J; junction bases unmatched: 3. This CDR3 has 13 amino acids. The CDR3 here is CASSRQGGYEQYF. The CDR3 coding sequence is TGTGCCAGCAGCAGACAGGGGGGGTACGAGCAGTACTTC.

V is TRBV28 and J is TRBJ2-3; D ambiguous. The CDR3 has 15 residues. V lost 5 bases, J lost 6 bases, and 18 bases lay in between. CDR1 MDHEN and CDR2 SYDVKM come from the germline V gene. CDR3 amino acids: CASSPWARKSDTQYF. CDR3 coding DNA: TGTGCCAGCAGTCCTTGGGCCCGGAAGTCCGATACGCAGTATTTT.

V and J are TRBV28 and TRBJ2-7, with TRBD2 matching 9 bases. The CDR3 covers 15 residues. The J segment lost 2 bases and the V segment lost 7 bases, leaving 9 bases of the junction unmatched. In germline, CDR1 is MDHEN, CDR2 SYDVKM. CDR3 in DNA: TGTGCCAGCAAATCCTTAGCGGGAGCGCCCTACGAGCAGTACTTC. Protein: CASKSLAGAPYEQYF.

This CDR3 is CASQSGTGEITQYF. CDR3 in DNA: TGTGCCAGTCAGTCTGGGACAGGGGAGATTACGCAGTATTTT. V usage is TRBV2 and J usage is TRBJ2-3, with 10 bases matching TRBD1. The germline V gene has CDR1 SNHLY and CDR2 FYNNEI. The CDR3 has 14 amino acids. Trimming at V came to 9 bases and at J to 8 bases, leaving 11 bases not matched to a gene.

The rearrangement joins TRBV29-1 to TRBJ1-2, with TRBD1 matching over 8 bases. The CDR3 sequence is 13 residues long. Germline lookup yields CDR1 SQVTM and CDR2 ANQGSEA. Germline trimming cut 4 bases from V and 4 bases from J; bases unmatched to any gene: 5. The CDR3 here is CSVGATGGYGYTF. CDR3 nucleotide sequence: TGCAGCGTTGGGGCAACAGGGGGCTATGGCTACACCTTC.

The chain links TRBV6-5 to TRBJ1-1; 8 bases line up with TRBD1. V was pared by 7 bases and J by 4 bases, with 11 bases of the junction left unmatched. CDR1 is MNHEY, CDR2 SVGAGI, per germline. The CDR3 totals 15 residues. The CDR3 here is CASIPSQGAGTEAFF. Here the CDR3 DNA reads TGTGCCAGCATCCCTTCTCAGGGGGCCGGCACTGAAGCTTTCTTT.

This clone has just one count. The chain uses TRBV6-5 and TRBJ1-1; the match to TRBD1 covers 9 bases. The CDR3 has 15 amino acids. Germline values: CDR1 MNHEY, CDR2 SVGAGI. The J segment lost 11 bases and the V segment lost 2 bases, leaving 12 bases of the junction unmatched. The CDR3 loop reads CASSYEIGTGMKAFF. CDR3 coding DNA: TGTGCCAGCAGTTACGAAATAGGGACAGGGATGAAGGCTTTCTTT.

J is TRBJ2-3 and V is TRBV24-1, with a possible D match to TRBD2 (6 bases). CDR3 length: 13 residues. Trimming shortened V by 4 bases and J by 12 bases, and 16 bases separated the two germline ends. Germline V gives CDR1 KGHDR, CDR2 SFDVKD. Here the CDR3 DNA reads TGTGCCACCAGTGACAGTACTAGCTCCCATCAGTATTTT. Translating gives CATSDSTSSHQYF.

This chain joins TRBV7-6 and TRBJ1-4; D unclear. This CDR3 region has 11 residues. The V and J ends lost 4 bases and 12 bases respectively, with 9 bases between them. Per germline, CDR1 SGHVS and CDR2 FNYEAQ. CDR3 loop: CASSSSAELFF. The DNA for the CDR3 is TGTGCCAGCAGCTCGTCGGCGGAACTGTTTTTT.

The V call is TRBV29-1, the J call TRBJ1-2; TRBD1 might be the D (5 bases). From germline, CDR1 is SQVTM and CDR2 ANQGSEA. V was shortened by 0 bases and J by 5 bases, with 13 bases between the two germline ends. The CDR3 has 14 residues. The CDR3 DNA reads TGCAGCGTTGAAGACCAGAATCGGGGGTATGGCTACACCTTC. Translated: CSVEDQNRGYGYTF.

This chain links TRBV15 with TRBJ1-3, with D perhaps matching TRBD1 (5 bases). This CDR3 comprises 14 residues. Per the germline V gene, CDR1 is LNHNV and CDR2 is YYDKDF (reference sequence). V gave up 0 bases and J gave up 7 bases, with 10 bases separating them. CDR3 sequence: CATSRDQGTNTIYF. The CDR3 coding sequence is TGTGCCACCAGCAGAGATCAGGGAACTAACACCATATATTTT. The full variable domain, with the rest looked up from reference TRBV15 and TRBJ1-3, is DAMVIQNPRYQVTQFGKPVTLSCSQTLNHNVMYWYQQKSSQAPKLLFHYYDKDFNNEADTPDNFQSRRPNTSFCFLDIRSPGLGDTAMYLCATSRDQGTNTIYFGEGSWLTVV.

The chain employs TRBV5-6 and TRBJ1-1; perhaps TRBD1 as D (5 bases). CDR1 and CDR2 from the germline V gene are SGHDT and YYEEEE. With 1 base removed from V and 8 bases from J, the gap between germline ends came to 12 bases. The CDR3 loop spans 13 amino acids. In DNA form, the CDR3 reads TGTGCCAGCAGCTTGTGGGACTCGAAGGAAGCTTTCTTT. Residues: CASSLWDSKEAFF.